The 5 T cell receptor beta chains listed next were all sequenced from one sample in a study of cytomegalovirus exposure and HLA in healthy donors. The study ran its PCR with 60 Vbeta and 13 Jbeta primers. Clones were read by immunoSEQ multiplex PCR, and TCRdb kept only the in-frame ones, dropping some. This sample's table has just over 200,000 clones. Source material: PBMCs. The receptors stem from a girl aged 2 to 10 in good health and CMV-seropositive.

On this clone: One end of the junction is discordant with germline, which a read error may explain. This chain joins TRBV9 and TRBJ2-1; 7 nucleotides agree with TRBD2. This CDR3 has 16 residues. CDR1 SGDLS and CDR2 YYNGEE come from the germline V gene. CDR3 loop: CASSGPGTKTYNEQFF. The DNA of the CDR3 is TGTGCCAGTAGCGGGCCCGGGACTAAGACCTACAATGAGCAGTTCTTC.

The V gene is TRBV2, the J gene TRBJ2-7, with D maybe TRBD2 (6 bases). Per the germline V gene, CDR1 is SNHLY and CDR2 is FYNNEI. Trimming took 6 bases from V and 0 from J, leaving 15 bases between them. The CDR3 length is 15 residues. The CDR3 DNA is TGTGCCAGCAGGGGAGGAGGCCTGAGCTCCTACGAGCAGTACTTC. The encoded protein is CASRGGGLSSYEQYF.

This chain joins TRBV19 and TRBJ2-4; no clear D. CDR3 length: 16 residues. The V end was cut by 3 bases, the J end by 0 bases, with 12 bases between. CDR1 is LNHDA, CDR2 SQIVND, per germline (reference sequence). The CDR3 DNA reads TGTGCCAGTAGTATGCTAGACTTTCCAGCCAAAAACATTCAGTACTTC. It translates to CASSMLDFPAKNIQYF.

The chain joins TRBV5-1 to TRBJ1-2; perhaps TRBD1 as D (6 bases). The CDR3 is 15 residues long. Germline values: CDR1 SGHRS, CDR2 YFSETQ. V lost 5 bases to trimming and J lost 5 bases, with 19 bases between them. The chain's CDR3 is CASRPSDEGDYGYTF. The CDR3, as DNA: TGCGCCAGCAGACCTTCTGACGAGGGGGATTATGGCTACACCTTC.

The rearrangement uses TRBV27 and TRBJ1-1, with D possibly TRBD1 on 6 matching bases. The germline CDR1 and CDR2 sequences are MNHEY and SMNVEV (reference sequence). V was pared by 1 base and J by 5 bases, with 8 bases between. The CDR3 spans 13 residues. The CDR3 nucleotides are TGTGCCAGCAGTTTATATCAGGGGACTGAAGCTTTCTTT. This sequence encodes CASSLYQGTEAFF.